A single sample gave rise to the 5 T cell receptor beta chains below, sequenced in a study of radiation and T cells in renal cell carcinoma. The time point is: baseline pretreatment blood. Indicated treatment: 15 Gy SBRT to primary tumor, nephrectomy 4 weeks later. Profiled with immunoSEQ multiplex PCR; TCRdb holds only in-frame clones, not every one. The table lists 150,000 or so clones, over 75% of them singletons. The sample was blood, taken from a patient whose treatment included radiotherapy and nephrectomy. The receptors come from a woman aged 45-60 years with renal cell carcinoma.

The J gene is TRBJ2-3, the V gene TRBV13, with D unresolved. This CDR3 spans 12 amino acids. CDR1 is PRHDT and CDR2 is FYEKMQ in the germline V gene (reference sequence). V was shortened by 4 bases and J by 8 bases, with 10 bases between the two germline ends. CDR3 region: CASSSRQGTQYF. The CDR3 region has the DNA TGTGCCAGCAGCTCGCGTCAAGGTACGCAGTATTTT.

V gene TRBV5-1 combines with J gene TRBJ2-3; 7 bases align to TRBD2. This CDR3 has 18 amino acids. Germline lookup yields CDR1 SGHRS and CDR2 YFSETQ. Trimming cost V 3 bases and J 2 bases; bases outside gene matches: 15. The CDR3 DNA reads TGCGCCAGCAGCTCGTACTTTGACTCTAGCGGCGTCACAGATACGCAGTATTTT. Amino acid sequence: CASSSYFDSSGVTDTQYF.

This clone came up a few times. This chain joins TRBV19 and TRBJ2-7; 7 bases fit TRBD1. The germline V gene has CDR1 LNHDA and CDR2 SQIVND (reference sequence). CDR3 size: 13 residues. V gave up 4 bases and J gave up 6 bases; unmatched junction bases: 6. The CDR3 sequence: CASSTRTGSEQYF. The DNA of the CDR3 is TGTGCCAGTAGTACTCGGACAGGAAGCGAGCAGTACTTC.

The chain uses TRBV6-5 and TRBJ1-1; maybe TRBD1 (5 bases). This CDR3 has 12 amino acids. The germline V gene has CDR1 MNHEY and CDR2 SVGAGI. V was clipped by 4 bases and J by 3 bases, with 6 bases between them. CDR3 in amino acids: CASSWGDTEAFF. CDR3 nucleotides: TGTGCCAGCAGTTGGGGGGACACTGAAGCTTTCTTT.

The chain recombines TRBV9 with TRBJ2-7, with TRBD2 identical over 11 bases. Trimming took 4 bases from V and 5 from J; bases not matched to a gene: 14. CDR3 length: 17 amino acids. Germline V gene sequence: CDR1 SGDLS, CDR2 YYNGEE. The CDR3 here is CASSYWPSGGSHDEQYF. CDR3 bases: TGTGCCAGCAGCTATTGGCCTAGCGGGGGGTCCCACGACGAGCAGTACTTC.